The T cell receptor (beta chain) under discussion was sequenced for a study of identical twins. The germline V gene encodes CDR1 SQVTM and CDR2 ANQGSEA. This CDR3 region has 14 residues. The V gene lost 4 bases and the J gene lost 3 bases, with 15 bases spanning the gap. TCRdb reprocessed the 5' RACE reads with MiXCR, giving one entry per CDR3 protein. The sample yields 450,000 or so distinct CDR3 sequences, around 18% seen once. This clonotype was observed a handful of times. This TCR came from a man aged 50 to 59 in good health. Sequencing was done on a sample of naive T cells sorted from blood. The rearrangement uses TRBV29-1 and TRBJ2-5, with D perhaps matching TRBD2 (5 bases). The CDR3 sequence is CSVGRPGLKETQYF. In DNA, the CDR3 is TGCAGCGTTGGTCGGCCGGGATTAAAAGAGACCCAGTACTTC. Based on the CDR3 plus reference TRBV29-1 and TRBJ2-5, the full variable domain is SAVISQKPSRDICQRGTSLTIQCQVDSQVTMMFWYRQQPGQSLTLIATANQGSEATYESGFVIDKFPISRPNLTFSTLTVSNMSPEDSSIYLCSVGRPGLKETQYFGPGTRLLVL.